Sequencing of this T cell receptor (beta chain) was carried out in a study of T cells in Graves' hyperthyroidism and ophthalmopathy. Findings and limits, study-wide: Ophthalmopathy and stable hyperthyroidism were separated by a 13 V-J model.

CDR3 length equals 14 residues. In germline, CDR1 is DFQATT, CDR2 SNEGSKA (reference sequence). V was trimmed by 5 bases and J by 6 bases, leaving 20 bases between them. Worth noting for this clonotype: Its specificity is not known.

The diagnoses drew upon clinical symptoms, serum thyroxine and TRAb, thyroid ultrasound and orbital computed tomography. RNA transcripts were the template for amplifying TCR beta CDR3 regions. The TCR CDR3 was amplified in a first-round RT-PCR using the HTBI primer set. TCRdb redid the calling of the multiplex PCR reads with MiXCR, one entry per CDR3 protein. The table includes about 500,000 distinct CDR3 sequences, 35% to 50% detected once. This receptor was taken from an adult woman with Graves' disease, either hyperthyroidism or ophthalmopathy (not recorded which). The chain links TRBV20-1 to TRBJ2-7; maybe TRBD2 (5 bases). Sample: peripheral blood or thyroid tissue (not recorded which). DNA of the CDR3: TGCAGTGCTGCCCTATCCCCGGGTGGGAGCGAGCAGTACTTC. Encoded protein: CSAALSPGGSEQYF.